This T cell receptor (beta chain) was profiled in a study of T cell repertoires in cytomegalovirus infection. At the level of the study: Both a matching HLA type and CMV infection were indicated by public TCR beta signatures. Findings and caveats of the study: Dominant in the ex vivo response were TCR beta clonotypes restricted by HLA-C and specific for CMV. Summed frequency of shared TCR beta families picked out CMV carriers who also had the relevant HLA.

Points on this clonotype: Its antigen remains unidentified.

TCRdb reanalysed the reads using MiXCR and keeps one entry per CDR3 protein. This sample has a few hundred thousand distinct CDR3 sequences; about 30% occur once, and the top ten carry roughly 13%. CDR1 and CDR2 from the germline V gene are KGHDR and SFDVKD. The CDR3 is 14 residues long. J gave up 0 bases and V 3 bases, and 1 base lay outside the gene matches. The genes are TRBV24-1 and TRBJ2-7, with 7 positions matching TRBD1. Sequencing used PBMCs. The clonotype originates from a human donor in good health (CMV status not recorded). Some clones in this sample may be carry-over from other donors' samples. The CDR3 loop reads CATSDRQGSYEQYF. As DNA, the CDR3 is TGTGCCACCAGTGATCGACAGGGCTCCTACGAGCAGTACTTC.